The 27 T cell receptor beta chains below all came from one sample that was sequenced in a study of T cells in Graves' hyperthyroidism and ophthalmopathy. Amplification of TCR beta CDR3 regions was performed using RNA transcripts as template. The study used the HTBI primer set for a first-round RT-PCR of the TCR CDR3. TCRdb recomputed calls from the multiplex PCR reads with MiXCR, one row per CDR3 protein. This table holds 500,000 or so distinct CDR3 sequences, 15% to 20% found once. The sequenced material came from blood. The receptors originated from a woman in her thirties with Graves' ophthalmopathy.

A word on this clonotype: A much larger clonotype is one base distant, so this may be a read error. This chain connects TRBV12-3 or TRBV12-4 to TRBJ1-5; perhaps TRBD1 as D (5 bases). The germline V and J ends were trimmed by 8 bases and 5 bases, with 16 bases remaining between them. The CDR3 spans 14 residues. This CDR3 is CASHPGRGYQPQHF. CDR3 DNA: TGTGCCAGCCACCCAGGGCGGGGGTATCAGCCCCAGCATTTT.

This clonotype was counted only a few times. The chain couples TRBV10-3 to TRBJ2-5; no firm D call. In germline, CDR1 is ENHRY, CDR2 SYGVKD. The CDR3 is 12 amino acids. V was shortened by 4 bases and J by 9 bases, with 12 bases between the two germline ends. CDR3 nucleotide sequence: TGTGCCATCAGTGCTGAGAGACATCCCCAGTACTTC. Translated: CAISAERHPQYF.

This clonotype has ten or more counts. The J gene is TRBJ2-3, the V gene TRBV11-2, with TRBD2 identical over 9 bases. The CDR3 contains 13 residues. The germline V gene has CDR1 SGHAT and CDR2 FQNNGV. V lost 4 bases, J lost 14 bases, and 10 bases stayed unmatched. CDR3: CASSSDFGGRAYF. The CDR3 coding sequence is TGTGCCAGCAGCTCCGATTTTGGCGGGAGGGCGTATTTT.

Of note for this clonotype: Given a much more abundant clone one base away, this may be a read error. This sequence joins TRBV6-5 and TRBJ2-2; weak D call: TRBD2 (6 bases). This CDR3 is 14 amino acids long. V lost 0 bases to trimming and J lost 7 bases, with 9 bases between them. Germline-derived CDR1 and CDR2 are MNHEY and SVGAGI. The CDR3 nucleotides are TGTGCCAGCAGTTACTCAGGCGGGATCGGGGAGCTGTTTTTT. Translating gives CASSYSGGIGELFF.

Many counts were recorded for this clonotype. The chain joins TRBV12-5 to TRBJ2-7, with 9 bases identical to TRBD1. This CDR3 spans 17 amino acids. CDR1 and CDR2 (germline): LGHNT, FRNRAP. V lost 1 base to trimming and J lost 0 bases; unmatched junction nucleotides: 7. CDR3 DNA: TGTGCTAGTGGTTTGGCAGGACAGGGGCCTAGCTCCTACGAGCAGTACTTC. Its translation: CASGLAGQGPSSYEQYF.

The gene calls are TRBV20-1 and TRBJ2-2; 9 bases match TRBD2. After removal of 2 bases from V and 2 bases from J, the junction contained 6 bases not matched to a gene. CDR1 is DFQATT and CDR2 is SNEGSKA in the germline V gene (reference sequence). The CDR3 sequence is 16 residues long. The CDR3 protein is CSARPLSGRNTGELFF. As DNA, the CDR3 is TGCAGTGCTAGACCCCTTAGCGGGAGAAACACCGGGGAGCTGTTTTTT.

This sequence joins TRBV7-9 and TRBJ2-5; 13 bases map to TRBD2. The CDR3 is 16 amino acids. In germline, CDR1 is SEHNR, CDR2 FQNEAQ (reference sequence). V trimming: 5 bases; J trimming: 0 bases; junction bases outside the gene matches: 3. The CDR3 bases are TGTGCCAGCAGCCTCGGACTAGCGGGAGACCAAGAGACCCAGTACTTC. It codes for CASSLGLAGDQETQYF.

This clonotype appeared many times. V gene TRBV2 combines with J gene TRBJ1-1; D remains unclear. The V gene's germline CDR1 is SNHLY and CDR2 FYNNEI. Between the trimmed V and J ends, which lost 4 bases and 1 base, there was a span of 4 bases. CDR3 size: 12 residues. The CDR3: CASSAGNTEAFF. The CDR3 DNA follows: TGTGCCAGCAGTGCAGGGAACACTGAAGCTTTCTTT.

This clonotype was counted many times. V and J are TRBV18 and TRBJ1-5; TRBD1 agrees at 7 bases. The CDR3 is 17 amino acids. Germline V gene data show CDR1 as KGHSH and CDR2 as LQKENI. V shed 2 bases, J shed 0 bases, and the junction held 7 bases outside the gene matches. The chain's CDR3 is CASSPSRGINSNQPQHF. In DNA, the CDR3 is TGTGCCAGCTCACCAAGCAGGGGGATAAATAGCAATCAGCCCCAGCATTTT. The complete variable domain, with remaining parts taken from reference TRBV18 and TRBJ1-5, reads NAGVMQNPRHLVRRRGQEARLRCSPMKGHSHVYWYRQLPEEGLKFMVYLQKENIIDESGMPKERFSAEFPKEGPSILRIQQVVRGDSAAYFCASSPSRGINSNQPQHFGDGTRLSIL.

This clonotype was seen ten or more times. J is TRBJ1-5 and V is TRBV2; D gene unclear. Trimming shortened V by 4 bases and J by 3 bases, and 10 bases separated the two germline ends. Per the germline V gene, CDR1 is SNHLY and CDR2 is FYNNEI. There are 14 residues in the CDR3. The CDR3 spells CASSAVDDNQPQHF. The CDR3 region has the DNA TGTGCCAGCAGTGCGGTGGATGACAATCAGCCCCAGCATTTT.

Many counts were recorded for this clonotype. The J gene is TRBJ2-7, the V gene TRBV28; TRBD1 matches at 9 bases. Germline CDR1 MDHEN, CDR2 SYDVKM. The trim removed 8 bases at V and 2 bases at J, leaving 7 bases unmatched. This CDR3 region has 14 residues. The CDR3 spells CASLTRDRAYEQYF. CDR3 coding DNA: TGTGCCAGCCTAACCCGGGACAGGGCCTACGAGCAGTACTTC.

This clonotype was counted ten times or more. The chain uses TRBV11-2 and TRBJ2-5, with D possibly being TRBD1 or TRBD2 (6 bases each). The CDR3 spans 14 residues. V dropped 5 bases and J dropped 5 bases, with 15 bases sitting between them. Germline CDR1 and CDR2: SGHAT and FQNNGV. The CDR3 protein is CASSPGEGRETQYF. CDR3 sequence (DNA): TGTGCCAGCAGCCCAGGGGAAGGGAGGGAGACCCAGTACTTC.

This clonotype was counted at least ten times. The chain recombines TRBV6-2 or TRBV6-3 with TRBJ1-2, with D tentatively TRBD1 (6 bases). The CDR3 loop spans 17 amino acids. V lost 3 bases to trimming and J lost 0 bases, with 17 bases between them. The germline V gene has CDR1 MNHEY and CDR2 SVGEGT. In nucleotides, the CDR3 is TGTGCCAGCAGTTATGAACACATCGCAGGGGCTAACTATGGCTACACCTTC. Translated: CASSYEHIAGANYGYTF.

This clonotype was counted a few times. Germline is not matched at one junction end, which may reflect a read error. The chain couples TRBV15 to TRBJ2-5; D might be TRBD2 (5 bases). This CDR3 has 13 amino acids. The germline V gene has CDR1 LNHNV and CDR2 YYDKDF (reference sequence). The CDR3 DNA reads TGTGCCACCAGCGGAGAGGAGGAAGGACCTCAGTACTTC. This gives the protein CATSGEEEGPQYF.

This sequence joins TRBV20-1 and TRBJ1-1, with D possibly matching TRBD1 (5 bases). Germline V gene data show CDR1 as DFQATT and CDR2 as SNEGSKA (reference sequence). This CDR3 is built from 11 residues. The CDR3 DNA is TGCATAGTGTCAGGGATGGGTGAAGCTTTCTTT. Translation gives CIVSGMGEAFF.

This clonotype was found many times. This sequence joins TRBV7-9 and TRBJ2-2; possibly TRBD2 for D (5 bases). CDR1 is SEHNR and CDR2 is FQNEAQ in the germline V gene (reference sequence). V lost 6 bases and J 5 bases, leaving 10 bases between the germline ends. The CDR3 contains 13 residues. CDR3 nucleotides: TGTGCCAGCAGTCTTAGCGCTACCGGGGAGCTGTTTTTT. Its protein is CASSLSATGELFF. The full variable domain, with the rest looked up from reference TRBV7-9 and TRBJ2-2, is DTGVSQNPRHKITKRGQNVTFRCDPISEHNRLYWYRQTLGQGPEFLTYFQNEAQLEKSRLLSDRFSAERPKGSFSTLEIQRTEQGDSAMYLCASSLSATGELFFGEGSRLTVL.

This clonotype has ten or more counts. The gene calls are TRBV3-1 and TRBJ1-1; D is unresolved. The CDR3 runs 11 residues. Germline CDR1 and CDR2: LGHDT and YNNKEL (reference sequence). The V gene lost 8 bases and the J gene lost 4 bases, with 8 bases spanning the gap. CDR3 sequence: CASLRGTEAFF. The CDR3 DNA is TGTGCCAGCCTCCGGGGCACTGAAGCTTTCTTT.

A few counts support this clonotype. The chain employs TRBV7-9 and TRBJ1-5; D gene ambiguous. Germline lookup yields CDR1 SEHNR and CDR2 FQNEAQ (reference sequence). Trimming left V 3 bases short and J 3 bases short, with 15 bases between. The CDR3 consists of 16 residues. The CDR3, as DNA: TGTGCCAGCAGCTTGGTCACGTTTTGGGTCAATCAGCCCCAGCATTTT. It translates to CASSLVTFWVNQPQHF.

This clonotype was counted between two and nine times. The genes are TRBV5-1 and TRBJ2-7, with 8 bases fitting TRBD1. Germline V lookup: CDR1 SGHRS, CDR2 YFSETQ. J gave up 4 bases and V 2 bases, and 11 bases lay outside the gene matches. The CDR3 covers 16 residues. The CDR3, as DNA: TGCGCCAGCAGCTTCGGATCCTCAGACAGGGGTTACGAGCAGTACTTC. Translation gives CASSFGSSDRGYEQYF.

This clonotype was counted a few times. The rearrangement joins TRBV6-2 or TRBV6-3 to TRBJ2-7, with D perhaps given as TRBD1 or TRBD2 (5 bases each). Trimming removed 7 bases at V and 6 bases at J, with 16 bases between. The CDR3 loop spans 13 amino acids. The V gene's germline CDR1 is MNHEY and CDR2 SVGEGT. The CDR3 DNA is TGTGCCAGCACCCGGGGCCTAGGGAGCGAGCAGTACTTC. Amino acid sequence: CASTRGLGSEQYF.

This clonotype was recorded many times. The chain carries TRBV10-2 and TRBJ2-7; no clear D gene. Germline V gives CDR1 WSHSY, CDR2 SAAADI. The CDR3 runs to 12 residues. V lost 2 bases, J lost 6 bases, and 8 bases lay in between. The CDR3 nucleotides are TGCGCCAGCAGTGAGACCTCGAGCGAGCAGTACTTC. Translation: CASSETSSEQYF.

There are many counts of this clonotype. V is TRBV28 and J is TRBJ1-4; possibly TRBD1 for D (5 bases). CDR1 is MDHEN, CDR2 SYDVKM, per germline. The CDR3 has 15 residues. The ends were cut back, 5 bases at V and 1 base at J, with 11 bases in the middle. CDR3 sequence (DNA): TGTGCCAGCAGTAGTTCGACAGAAACTAATGAAAAACTGTTTTTT. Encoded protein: CASSSSTETNEKLFF.

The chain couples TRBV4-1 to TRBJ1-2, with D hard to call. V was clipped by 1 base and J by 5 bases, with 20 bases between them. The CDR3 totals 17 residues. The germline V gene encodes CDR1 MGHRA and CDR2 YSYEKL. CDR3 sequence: CASSQAKRIVTDYGYTF. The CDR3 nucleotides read TGCGCCAGCAGCCAAGCTAAGCGTATTGTCACGGATTATGGCTACACCTTC.

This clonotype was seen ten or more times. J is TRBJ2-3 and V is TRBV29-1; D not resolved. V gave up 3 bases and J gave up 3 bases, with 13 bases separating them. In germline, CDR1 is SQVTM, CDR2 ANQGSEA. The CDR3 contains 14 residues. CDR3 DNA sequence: TGCAGCGTTGACCGAGATGCTAGAACAGATACGCAGTATTTT. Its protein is CSVDRDARTDTQYF.

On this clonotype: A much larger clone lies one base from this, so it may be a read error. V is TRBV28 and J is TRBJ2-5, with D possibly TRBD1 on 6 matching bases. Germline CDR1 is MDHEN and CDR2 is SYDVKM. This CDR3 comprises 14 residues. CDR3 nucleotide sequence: TGTGCCGGCAGTTTCGAGGGGGTGTGGGAGACCCAGTACTTC. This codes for CAGSFEGVWETQYF.

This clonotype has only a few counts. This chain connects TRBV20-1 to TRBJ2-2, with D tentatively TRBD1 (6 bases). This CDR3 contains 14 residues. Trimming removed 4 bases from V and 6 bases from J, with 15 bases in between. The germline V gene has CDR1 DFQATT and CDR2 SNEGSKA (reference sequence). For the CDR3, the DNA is TGCAGTGCTACCAAGCCAGGGGCTGCCGGGGAGCTGTTTTTT. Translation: CSATKPGAAGELFF.

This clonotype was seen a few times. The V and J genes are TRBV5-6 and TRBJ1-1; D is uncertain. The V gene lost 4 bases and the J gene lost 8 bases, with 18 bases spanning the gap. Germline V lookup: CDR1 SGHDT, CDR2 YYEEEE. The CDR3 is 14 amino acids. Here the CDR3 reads CASSPRADSKEAFF. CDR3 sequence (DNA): TGTGCCAGCAGCCCCCGGGCGGACTCTAAGGAAGCTTTCTTT.